This T cell receptor (beta chain) was found in a study of CD8 T cells in Susac syndrome. The CDR3 runs 14 residues. V was cut by 6 bases and J by 10 bases, with 21 bases left in between. Germline-derived CDR1 and CDR2 are SGHDN and FVKESK. Reverse transcription of roughly 0.45 to 1 ug RNA used random hexamers. TCRdb reprocessed the immunoSEQ multiplex PCR reads via MiXCR and lists one record per CDR3 protein. This sample yields about 290,000 distinct CDR3 sequences, of which around 91% are seen a single time; 0.18% belongs to the top ten. The sequence derives from a human donor with multiple sclerosis. The sample taken for sequencing was CD8+ T cells from PBMCs. The chain recombines TRBV14 with TRBJ2-5, with a weak D call TRBD2 (6 bases). CDR3 sequence reads: CASSSGSPGWSQYF. The CDR3 region has the DNA TGTGCCAGCAGTTCCGGGAGCCCGGGGTGGAGCCAGTACTTC.